These T cell receptor beta chains were read from a single sample in a study of blood T cell repertoires in COVID-19. The repertoire was sequenced with immunoSEQ multiplex PCR; TCRdb's copy has only in-frame clones and lacks some. This repertoire shows about 300,000 clones, about nine tenths found once; its top ten account for roughly 1.9%. The sample taken for sequencing was peripheral blood. These receptors were obtained from a woman aged 25-40 years with COVID-19, enrolled during active disease. Each CDR3 is given with its conserved first and last residue. D genes are given only for firm matches. Expanded clones get a size class; other rows say once, few or many, or leave the size out.

CDR3aa	CDR3nt	v_gene	len	j_gene	abundance	d_gene
CASSVDRVYGYTF	TGCGCCAGCAGCGTTGACAGGGTGTATGGCTACACCTTC	TRBV5-1	13	TRBJ1-2	once	TRBD1
CASSLAERYGYTF	TGCGCCAGCAGCTTGGCGGAGCGCTATGGCTACACCTTC	TRBV5-1	13	TRBJ1-2	.	.
CAISEPTGQGSYNEQFF	TGTGCCATCAGTGAGCCAACTGGACAGGGTTCCTACAATGAGCAGTTCTTC	TRBV10-3	17	TRBJ2-1	.	TRBD1
CASSLLLNNEQFF	TGTGCCAGCAGCTTGTTACTAAACAATGAGCAGTTCTTC	TRBV5-4	13	TRBJ2-1	.	.
CASSEYPTSGFNEQFF	TGCGCCAGCAGCGAATACCCGACTAGCGGGTTCAATGAGCAGTTCTTC	TRBV10-1	16	TRBJ2-1	.	TRBD2
CASSYGRRLRGNTGELFF	TGTGCCAGCAGTTATGGCCGGAGGCTCCGGGGGAACACCGGGGAGCTGTTTTTT	TRBV6-2/TRBV6-3	18	TRBJ2-2	once	.
CASSPAGTAHSGANVLTF	TGTGCCAGCAGCCCGGCCGGGACTGCACACTCTGGGGCCAACGTCCTGACTTTC	TRBV5-5	18	TRBJ2-6	.	.
CASSLGAGNEQFF	TGCGCCAGCAGCCTTGGAGCGGGTAATGAGCAGTTCTTC	TRBV5-1	13	TRBJ2-1	.	.
CASSNRGNYEQYF	TGTGCCAGTAGTAACAGGGGTAACTACGAGCAGTACTTC	TRBV19	13	TRBJ2-7	.	TRBD1
CARPGQGNTEAFF	TGTGCCAGACCGGGACAGGGTAACACTGAAGCTTTCTTT	TRBV6-5	13	TRBJ1-1	.	TRBD1
CATKDRDFANYGYTF	TGTGCCACTAAAGACAGGGACTTCGCAAACTATGGCTACACCTTC	TRBV19	15	TRBJ1-2	.	TRBD1
CASSLEGGGAFYEQYF	TGTGCCAGCAGCTTAGAGGGCGGGGGGGCCTTCTACGAGCAGTACTTC	TRBV11-3	16	TRBJ2-7	.	TRBD2
CASSYSGQSEQYF	TGTGCCAGCAGTTACTCGGGACAGAGCGAGCAGTACTTC	TRBV6-2/TRBV6-3	13	TRBJ2-7	.	TRBD1
CATSDPGQGADEQFF	TGTGCCACCAGTGATCCGGGACAGGGGGCCGATGAGCAGTTCTTC	TRBV24-1	15	TRBJ2-1	once	TRBD1
CASSTGTPLAKNIQYF	TGTGCCAGCAGTACCGGGACTCCATTAGCCAAAAACATTCAGTACTTC	TRBV2	16	TRBJ2-4	.	.
CASSLGGSNQPQHF	TGTGCCAGCAGCCTGGGGGGTAGCAATCAGCCCCAGCATTTT	TRBV28	14	TRBJ1-5	.	.
CAWSTKQGANEKLFF	TGTGCCTGGAGTACTAAACAGGGGGCTAATGAAAAACTGTTTTTT	TRBV30	15	TRBJ1-4	.	TRBD1
CASSQDLQGRDTEAFF	TGCGCCAGCAGCCAAGATCTTCAGGGGCGGGACACTGAAGCTTTCTTT	TRBV4-3	16	TRBJ1-1	.	.
CASSSQSLSNQPQHF	TGTGCCAGCAGCTCACAGTCTCTTAGCAATCAGCCCCAGCATTTT	TRBV2	15	TRBJ1-5	.	.
CASLPWGLSEQYF	TGTGCCAGTCTCCCTTGGGGGCTCAGCGAGCAGTACTTC	TRBV2	13	TRBJ2-7	.	.
CASRVQGGNTEAFF	TGTGCCAGCAGAGTACAGGGGGGCAACACTGAAGCTTTCTTT	TRBV2	14	TRBJ1-1	.	TRBD1
CASSQVGLSPYGYTF	TGTGCCAGCAGCCAAGTAGGACTTTCTCCCTATGGCTACACCTTC	TRBV14	15	TRBJ1-2	.	.
CASGLTGAGANVLTF	TGTGCCAGCGGATTAACAGGGGCTGGGGCCAACGTCCTGACTTTC	TRBV6-5	15	TRBJ2-6	.	TRBD1
CASSRGGGIQETQYF	TGTGCCAGCAGCCGTGGGGGGGGGATACAAGAGACCCAGTACTTC	TRBV7-6	15	TRBJ2-5	.	TRBD2
CASSPPGRDYRRKGYTF	TGTGCCAGCTCACCACCCGGACGGGACTATCGGAGGAAGGGCTACACCTTC	TRBV18	17	TRBJ1-2	.	.